This record covers a single T cell receptor beta chain. Its antigen is not known. The data stem from a study of T cells in tuberculosis. Findings of the study overall: Active tuberculosis cases were adults; controls were adolescents. Active tuberculosis TCR-alpha repertoires lay closer to GMM-specific TCRs than IGRA-negative controls, suggesting clonal expansion. GEM motif frequencies gave 55% to 75% accuracy; the GMM repertoire gave about 90%.

TCRdb's copy holds only in-frame clones and misses some; the assay was immunoSEQ multiplex PCR. In the table there are roughly 41,000 clones, about 94% of which are singletons. Germline CDR1 KGHSH, CDR2 LQKENI. Trimming cost V 0 bases and J 9 bases, with 15 bases left between them. The CDR3 sequence is 14 residues long. This clonotype was obtained from a donor aged 10-29 years with latent tuberculosis or without tuberculosis infection. Some clones in this sample may be carry-over from other donors' samples. Sequencing was carried out using PBMCs. V usage is TRBV18 and J usage is TRBJ2-7; TRBD2 is a possible D gene (5 bases). CDR3 in DNA: TGTGCCAGCTCACCACCCCGGGATGGTTCAGCGCAGTACTTC. Translating it yields CASSPPRDGSAQYF.